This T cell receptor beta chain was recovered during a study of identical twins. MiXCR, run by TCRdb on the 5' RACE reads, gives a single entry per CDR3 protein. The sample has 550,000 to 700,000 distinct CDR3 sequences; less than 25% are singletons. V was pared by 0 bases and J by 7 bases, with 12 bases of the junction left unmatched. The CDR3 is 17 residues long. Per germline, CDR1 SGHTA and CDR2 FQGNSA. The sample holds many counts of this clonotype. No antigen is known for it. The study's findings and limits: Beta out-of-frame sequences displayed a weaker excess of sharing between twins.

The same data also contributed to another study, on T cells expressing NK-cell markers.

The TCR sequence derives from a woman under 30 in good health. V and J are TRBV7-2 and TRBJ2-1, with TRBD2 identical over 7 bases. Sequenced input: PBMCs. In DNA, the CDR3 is TGTGCCAGCAGCTTAGCCCCATACCGGGCGCGGGGGAATGAGCAGTTCTTC. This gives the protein CASSLAPYRARGNEQFF. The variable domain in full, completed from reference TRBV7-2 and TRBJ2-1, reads GAGVSQSPSNKVTEKGKDVELRCDPISGHTALYWYRQSLGQGLEFLIYFQGNSAPDKSGLPSDRFSAERTGGSVSTLTIQRTQQEDSAVYLCASSLAPYRARGNEQFFGPGTRLTVL.